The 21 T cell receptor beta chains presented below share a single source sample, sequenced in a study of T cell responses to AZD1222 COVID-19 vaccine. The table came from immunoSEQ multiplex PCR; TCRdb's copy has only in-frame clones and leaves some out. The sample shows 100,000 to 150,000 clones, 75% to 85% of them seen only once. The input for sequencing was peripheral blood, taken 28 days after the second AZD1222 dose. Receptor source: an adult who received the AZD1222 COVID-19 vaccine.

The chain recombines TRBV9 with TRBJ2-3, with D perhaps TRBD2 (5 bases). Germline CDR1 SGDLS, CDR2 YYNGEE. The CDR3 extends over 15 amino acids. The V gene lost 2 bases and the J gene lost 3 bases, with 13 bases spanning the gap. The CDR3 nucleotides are TGTGCCAGCAGCGTCCGCGGAGGCAAGACAGATACGCAGTATTTT. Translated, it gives CASSVRGGKTDTQYF.

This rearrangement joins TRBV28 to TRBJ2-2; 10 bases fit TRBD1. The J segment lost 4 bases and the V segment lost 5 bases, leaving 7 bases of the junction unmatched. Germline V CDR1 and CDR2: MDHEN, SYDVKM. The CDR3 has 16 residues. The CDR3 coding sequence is TGTGCCAGCAGTGAAACCGGGACAGGGGTCACCGGGGAGCTGTTTTTT. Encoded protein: CASSETGTGVTGELFF.

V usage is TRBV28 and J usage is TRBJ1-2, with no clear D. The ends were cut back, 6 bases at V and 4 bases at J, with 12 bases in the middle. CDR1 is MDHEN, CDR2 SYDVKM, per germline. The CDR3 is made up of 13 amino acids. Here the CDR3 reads CASRLPDGYGYTF. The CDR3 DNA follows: TGTGCCAGCAGATTGCCGGATGGCTATGGCTACACCTTC.

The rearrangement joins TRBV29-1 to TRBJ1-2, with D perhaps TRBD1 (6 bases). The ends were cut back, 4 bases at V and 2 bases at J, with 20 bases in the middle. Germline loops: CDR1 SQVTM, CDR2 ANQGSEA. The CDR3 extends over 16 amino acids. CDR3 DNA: TGCAGCGTTGCTTACCCCGGGGGCGGCAGCAACTATGGCTACACCTTC. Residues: CSVAYPGGGSNYGYTF. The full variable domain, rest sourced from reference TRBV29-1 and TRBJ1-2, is SAVISQKPSRDICQRGTSLTIQCQVDSQVTMMFWYRQQPGQSLTLIATANQGSEATYESGFVIDKFPISRPNLTFSTLTVSNMSPEDSSIYLCSVAYPGGGSNYGYTFGSGTRLTVV.

The CDR3 loop is CASSHTTARGATHEQFF. The CDR3 DNA reads TGCGCCAGCAGCCACACCACCGCGCGGGGGGCTACGCATGAGCAGTTCTTC. The genes are TRBV4-1 and TRBJ2-1; 8 positions match TRBD2. J was trimmed by 8 bases and V by 3 bases; bases with no gene match: 15. This CDR3 has 17 amino acids. Germline V gene lookup returns CDR1 MGHRA and CDR2 YSYEKL.

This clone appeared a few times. The CDR3 coding sequence is TGTGCCAGCAGCACCTGGGGTGGGGAAAAACTGTTTTTT. It translates to CASSTWGGEKLFF. This chain joins TRBV7-2 and TRBJ1-4; D not certain. Germline-derived CDR1 and CDR2 are SGHTA and FQGNSA. The CDR3 contains 13 residues. Trimming stripped 5 bases from V and 8 bases from J, with 12 bases between.

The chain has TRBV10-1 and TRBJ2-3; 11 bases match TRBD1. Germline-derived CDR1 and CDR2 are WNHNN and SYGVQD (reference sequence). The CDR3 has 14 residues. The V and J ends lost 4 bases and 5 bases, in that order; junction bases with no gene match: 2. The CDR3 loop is CASSGDRGKDTQYF. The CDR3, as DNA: TGCGCCAGCAGTGGGGACAGGGGGAAAGATACGCAGTATTTT.

The CDR3 nucleotides are TGTGCCAGCTCACTACAGGGTTCGAACACCGGGGAGCTGTTTTTT. Residues: CASSLQGSNTGELFF. The rearrangement uses TRBV18 and TRBJ2-2, with D tentatively TRBD1 (6 bases). V was cut by 4 bases and J by 0 bases, with 9 bases left in between. The CDR3 runs 15 residues. Germline CDR1 reads KGHSH; CDR2 reads LQKENI. The entire variable domain, with the rest obtained from reference TRBV18 and TRBJ2-2, is as follows: NAGVMQNPRHLVRRRGQEARLRCSPMKGHSHVYWYRQLPEEGLKFMVYLQKENIIDESGMPKERFSAEFPKEGPSILRIQQVVRGDSAAYFCASSLQGSNTGELFFGEGSRLTVL.

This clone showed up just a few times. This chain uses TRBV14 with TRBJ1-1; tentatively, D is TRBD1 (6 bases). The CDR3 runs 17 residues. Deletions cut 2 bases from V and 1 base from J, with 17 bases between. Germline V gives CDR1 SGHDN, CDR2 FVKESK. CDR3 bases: TGTGCCAGCAGCCAAACGTTAACCGGGACACCGAACACTGAAGCTTTCTTT. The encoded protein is CASSQTLTGTPNTEAFF. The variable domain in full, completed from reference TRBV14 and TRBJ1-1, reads EAGVTQFPSHSVIEKGQTVTLRCDPISGHDNLYWYRRVMGKEIKFLLHFVKESKQDESGMPNNRFLAERTGGTYSTLKVQPAELEDSGVYFCASSQTLTGTPNTEAFFGQGTRLTVV.

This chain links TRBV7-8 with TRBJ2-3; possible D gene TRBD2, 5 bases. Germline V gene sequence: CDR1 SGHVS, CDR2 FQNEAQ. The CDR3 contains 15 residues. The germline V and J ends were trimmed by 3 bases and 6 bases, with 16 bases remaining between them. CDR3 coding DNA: TGTGCCAGCAGCTTGGACGAGGGTCGAAGGGATACGCAGTATTTT. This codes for CASSLDEGRRDTQYF.

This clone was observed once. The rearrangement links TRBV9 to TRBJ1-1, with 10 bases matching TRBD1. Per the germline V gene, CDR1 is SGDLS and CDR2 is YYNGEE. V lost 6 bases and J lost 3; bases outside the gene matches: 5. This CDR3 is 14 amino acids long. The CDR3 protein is CASTRDRGYTEAFF. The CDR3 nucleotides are TGTGCCAGCACGCGGGACAGGGGATACACTGAAGCTTTCTTT.

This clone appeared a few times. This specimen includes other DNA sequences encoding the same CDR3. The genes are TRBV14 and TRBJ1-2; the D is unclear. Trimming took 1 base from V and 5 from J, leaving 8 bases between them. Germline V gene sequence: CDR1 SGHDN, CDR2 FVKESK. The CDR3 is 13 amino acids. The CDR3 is CASSQVGSYGYTF. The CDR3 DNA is TGTGCCAGCAGCCAAGTGGGGTCTTATGGCTACACCTTC.

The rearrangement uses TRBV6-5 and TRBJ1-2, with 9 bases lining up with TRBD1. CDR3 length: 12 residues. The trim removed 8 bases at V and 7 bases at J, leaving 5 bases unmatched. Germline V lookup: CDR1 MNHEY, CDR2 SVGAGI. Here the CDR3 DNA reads TGTGCCAGCGAACAGGGGGCGCGTGGCTACACCTTC. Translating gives CASEQGARGYTF.

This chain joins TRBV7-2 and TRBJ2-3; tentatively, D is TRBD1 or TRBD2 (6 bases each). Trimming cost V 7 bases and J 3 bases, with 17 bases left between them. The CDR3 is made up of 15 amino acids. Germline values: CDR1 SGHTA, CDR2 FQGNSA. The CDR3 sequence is CASTAGGRTTDTQYF. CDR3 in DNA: TGTGCCAGCACAGCCGGGGGCAGGACGACAGATACGCAGTATTTT.

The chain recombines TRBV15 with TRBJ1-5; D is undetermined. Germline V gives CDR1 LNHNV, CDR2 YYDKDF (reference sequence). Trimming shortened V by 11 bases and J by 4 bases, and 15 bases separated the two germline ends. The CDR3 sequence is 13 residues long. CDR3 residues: CAARSGWNQPQHF. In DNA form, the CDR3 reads TGTGCCGCTCGGTCGGGATGGAATCAGCCCCAGCATTTT.

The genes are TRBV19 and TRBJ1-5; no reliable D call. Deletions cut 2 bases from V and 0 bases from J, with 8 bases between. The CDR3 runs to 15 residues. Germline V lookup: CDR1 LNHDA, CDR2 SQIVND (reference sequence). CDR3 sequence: CASSISQHSNQPQHF. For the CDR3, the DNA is TGTGCCAGTAGTATATCACAGCATAGCAATCAGCCCCAGCATTTT.

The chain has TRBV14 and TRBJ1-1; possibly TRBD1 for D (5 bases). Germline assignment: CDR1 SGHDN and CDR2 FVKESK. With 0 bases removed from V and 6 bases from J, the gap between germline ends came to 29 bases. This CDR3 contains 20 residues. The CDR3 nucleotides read TGTGCCAGCAGCCAAGATCGGTATGCTTTAAGGGACCACTTAGATTCTGAAGCTTTCTTT. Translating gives CASSQDRYALRDHLDSEAFF.

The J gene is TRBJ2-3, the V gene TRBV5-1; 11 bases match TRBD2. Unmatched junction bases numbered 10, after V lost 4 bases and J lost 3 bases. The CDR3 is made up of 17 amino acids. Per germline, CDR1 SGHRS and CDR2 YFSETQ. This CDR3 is CASSPTTSGDGTDTQYF. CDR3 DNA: TGCGCCAGCAGCCCGACGACTAGCGGGGATGGGACAGATACGCAGTATTTT.

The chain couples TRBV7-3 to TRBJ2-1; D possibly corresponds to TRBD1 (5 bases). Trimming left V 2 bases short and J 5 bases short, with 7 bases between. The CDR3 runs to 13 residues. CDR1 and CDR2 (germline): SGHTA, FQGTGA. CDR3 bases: TGTGCCAGCAGCTTAGGGGCGGACAATGAGCAGTTCTTC. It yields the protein CASSLGADNEQFF.

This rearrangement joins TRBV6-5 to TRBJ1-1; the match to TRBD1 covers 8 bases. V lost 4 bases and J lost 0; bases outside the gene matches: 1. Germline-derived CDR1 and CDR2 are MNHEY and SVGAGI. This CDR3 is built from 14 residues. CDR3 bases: TGTGCCAGCAGTTTACAGGGGGTGAACACTGAAGCTTTCTTT. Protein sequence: CASSLQGVNTEAFF.

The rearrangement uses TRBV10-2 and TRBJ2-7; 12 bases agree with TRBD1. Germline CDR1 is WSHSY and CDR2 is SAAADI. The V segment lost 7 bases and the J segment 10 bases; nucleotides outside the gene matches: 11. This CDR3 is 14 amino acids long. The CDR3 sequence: CASIETRDRGPQYF. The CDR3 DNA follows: TGCGCCAGCATAGAAACTCGGGACAGGGGGCCACAGTACTTC.